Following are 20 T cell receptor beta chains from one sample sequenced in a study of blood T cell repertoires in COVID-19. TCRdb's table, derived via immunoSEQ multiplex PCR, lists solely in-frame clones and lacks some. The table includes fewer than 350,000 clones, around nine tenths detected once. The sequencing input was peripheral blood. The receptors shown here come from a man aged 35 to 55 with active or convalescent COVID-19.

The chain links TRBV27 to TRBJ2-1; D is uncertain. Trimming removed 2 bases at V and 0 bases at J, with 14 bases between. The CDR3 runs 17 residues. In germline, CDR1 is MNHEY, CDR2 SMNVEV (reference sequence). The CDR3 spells CASSLNLVSSSYNEQFF. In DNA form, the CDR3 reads TGTGCCAGCAGTTTAAACTTGGTGTCAAGCTCCTACAATGAGCAGTTCTTC.

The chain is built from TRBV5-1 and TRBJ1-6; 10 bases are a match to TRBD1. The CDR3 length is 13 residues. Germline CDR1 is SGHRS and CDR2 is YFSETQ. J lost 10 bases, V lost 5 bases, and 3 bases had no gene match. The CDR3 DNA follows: TGCGCCAGCAGTTGGGACAGGGGATCACCCCTCCACTTT. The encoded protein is CASSWDRGSPLHF. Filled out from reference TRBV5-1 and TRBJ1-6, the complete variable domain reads KAGVTQTPRYLIKTRGQQVTLSCSPISGHRSVSWYQQTPGQGLQFLFEYFSETQRNKGNFPGRFSGRQFSNSRSEMNVSTLELGDSALYLCASSWDRGSPLHFGNGTRLTVT.

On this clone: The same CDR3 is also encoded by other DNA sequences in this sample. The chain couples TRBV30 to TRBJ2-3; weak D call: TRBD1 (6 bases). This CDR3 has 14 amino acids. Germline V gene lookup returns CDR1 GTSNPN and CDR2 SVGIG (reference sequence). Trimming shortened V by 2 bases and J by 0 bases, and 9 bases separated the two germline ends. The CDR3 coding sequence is TGTGCCTGGAGTTTGGGACATAGCACAGATACGCAGTATTTT. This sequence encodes CAWSLGHSTDTQYF.

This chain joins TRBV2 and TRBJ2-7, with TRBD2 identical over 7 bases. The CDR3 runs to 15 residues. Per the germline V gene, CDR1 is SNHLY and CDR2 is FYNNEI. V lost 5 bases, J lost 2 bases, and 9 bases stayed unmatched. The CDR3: CASSLSGLEAYEQYF. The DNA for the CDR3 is TGTGCCAGCAGTCTTAGCGGACTAGAGGCCTACGAGCAGTACTTC.

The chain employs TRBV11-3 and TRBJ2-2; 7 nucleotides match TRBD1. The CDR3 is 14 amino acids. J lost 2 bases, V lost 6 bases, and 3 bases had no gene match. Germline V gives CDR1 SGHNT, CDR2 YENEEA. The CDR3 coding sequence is TGTGCCAGCAGTCGGGACAGAAACACCGGGGAGCTGTTTTTT. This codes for CASSRDRNTGELFF.

The CDR3 spells CASKGTGDEKLFF. CDR3 sequence (DNA): TGTGCCAGCAAGGGGACAGGAGACGAAAAACTGTTTTTT. The chain employs TRBV12-3 or TRBV12-4 and TRBJ1-4, with 8 nucleotides matching TRBD1. J lost 8 bases, V lost 7 bases, and 6 bases had no gene match. This CDR3 has 13 residues.

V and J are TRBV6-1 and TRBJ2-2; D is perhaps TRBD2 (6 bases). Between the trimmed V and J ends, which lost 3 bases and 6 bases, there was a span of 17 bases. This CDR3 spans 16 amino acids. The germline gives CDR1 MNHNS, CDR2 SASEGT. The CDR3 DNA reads TGTGCCAGCAGTGACCCGCGGGAACTTAAACCCGGGGAGCTGTTTTTT. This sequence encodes CASSDPRELKPGELFF.

CDR3: CASSLSGGGHFQETQYF. The CDR3 DNA sequence: TGTGCCAGCAGTTTATCGGGAGGGGGACACTTCCAAGAGACCCAGTACTTC. The rearrangement joins TRBV27 to TRBJ2-5; tentatively, D is TRBD2 (7 bases). CDR1 is MNHEY and CDR2 is SMNVEV in the germline V gene (reference sequence). This CDR3 comprises 17 residues. V shed 0 bases and J shed 1 base, with 15 bases lying between them.

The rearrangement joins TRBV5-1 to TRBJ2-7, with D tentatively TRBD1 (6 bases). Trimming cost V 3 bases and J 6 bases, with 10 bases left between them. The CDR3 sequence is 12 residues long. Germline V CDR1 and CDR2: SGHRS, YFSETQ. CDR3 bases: TGCGCCAGCAGCTCAGGGGTTAGCGAGCAGTACTTC. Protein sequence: CASSSGVSEQYF.

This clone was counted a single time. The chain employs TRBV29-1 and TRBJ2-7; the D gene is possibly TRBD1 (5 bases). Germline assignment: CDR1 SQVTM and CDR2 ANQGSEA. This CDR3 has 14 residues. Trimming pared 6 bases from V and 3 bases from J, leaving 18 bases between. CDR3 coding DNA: TGCAGCGTCCGTCCAGGGCTCAGCTACTACGAGCAGTACTTC. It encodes CSVRPGLSYYEQYF.

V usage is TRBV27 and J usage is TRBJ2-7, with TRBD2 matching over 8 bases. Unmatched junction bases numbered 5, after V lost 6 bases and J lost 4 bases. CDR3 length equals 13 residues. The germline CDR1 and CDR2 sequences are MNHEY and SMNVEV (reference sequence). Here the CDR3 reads CASSRGGPYEQYF. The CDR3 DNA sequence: TGTGCCAGCAGCCGGGGGGGCCCTTACGAGCAGTACTTC.

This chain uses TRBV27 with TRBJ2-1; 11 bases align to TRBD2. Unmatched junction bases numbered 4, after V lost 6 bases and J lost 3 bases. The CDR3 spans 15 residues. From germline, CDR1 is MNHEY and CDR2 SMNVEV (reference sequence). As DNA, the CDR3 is TGTGCCAGCAGCGGACTAGCGGGCTACTACAATGAGCAGTTCTTC. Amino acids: CASSGLAGYYNEQFF.

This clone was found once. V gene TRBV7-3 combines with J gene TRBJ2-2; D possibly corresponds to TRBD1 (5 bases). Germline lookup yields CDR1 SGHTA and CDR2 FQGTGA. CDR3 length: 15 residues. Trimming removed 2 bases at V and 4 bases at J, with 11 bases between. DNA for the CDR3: TGTGCCAGCAGCTTACGACAGACGACCACCGGGGAGCTGTTTTTT. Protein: CASSLRQTTTGELFF.

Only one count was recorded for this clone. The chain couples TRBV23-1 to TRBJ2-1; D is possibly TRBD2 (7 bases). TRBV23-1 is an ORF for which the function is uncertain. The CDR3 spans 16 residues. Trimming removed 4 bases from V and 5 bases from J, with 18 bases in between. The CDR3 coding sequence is TGCGCCAGCAGTCCTATGTCGGGGGGACACGACAATGAGCAGTTCTTC. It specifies CASSPMSGGHDNEQFF.

The CDR3 protein is CASRDGTVNEKLFF. The CDR3 DNA sequence: TGTGCCAGCAGGGACGGGACAGTAAATGAAAAACTGTTTTTT. This chain uses TRBV7-2 with TRBJ1-4, with 7 bases that match TRBD1. This CDR3 region has 14 residues. The V gene end was trimmed by 6 bases and the J gene end by 5 bases; junction bases not matched to a gene: 6. Germline values: CDR1 SGHTA, CDR2 FQGNSA.

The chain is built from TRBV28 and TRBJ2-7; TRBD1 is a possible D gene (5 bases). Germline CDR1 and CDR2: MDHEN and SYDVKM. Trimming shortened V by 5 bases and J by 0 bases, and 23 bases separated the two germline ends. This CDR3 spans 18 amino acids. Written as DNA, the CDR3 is TGTGCCAGCAGTCCCCAGCGCCTCCAGGGATGGAGCTCCTACGAGCAGTACTTC. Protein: CASSPQRLQGWSSYEQYF.

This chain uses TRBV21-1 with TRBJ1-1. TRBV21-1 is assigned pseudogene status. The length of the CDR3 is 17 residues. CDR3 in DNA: TGTGCCAGCAGCACCACCCCACTCGGGGGAATGAACACTGAAGCTTTCTTT. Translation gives CASSTTPLGGMNTEAFF.

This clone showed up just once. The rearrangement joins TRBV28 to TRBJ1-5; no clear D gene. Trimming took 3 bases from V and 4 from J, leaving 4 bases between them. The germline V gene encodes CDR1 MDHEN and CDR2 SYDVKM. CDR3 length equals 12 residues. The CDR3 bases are TGTGCCAGCAGTTTCGGGAATCAGCCCCAGCATTTT. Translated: CASSFGNQPQHF.

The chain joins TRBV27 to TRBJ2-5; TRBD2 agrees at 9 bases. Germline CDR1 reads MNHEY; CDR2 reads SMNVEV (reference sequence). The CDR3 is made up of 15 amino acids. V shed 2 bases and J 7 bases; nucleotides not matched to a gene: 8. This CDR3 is CASSLMVAGVRTQYF. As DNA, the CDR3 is TGTGCCAGCAGTTTAATGGTAGCGGGAGTCAGGACCCAGTACTTC.

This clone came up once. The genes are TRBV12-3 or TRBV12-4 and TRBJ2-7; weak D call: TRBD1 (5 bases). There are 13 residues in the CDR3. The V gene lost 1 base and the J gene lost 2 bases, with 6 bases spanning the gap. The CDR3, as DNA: TGTGCCAGCAGTTTAGGCAGGGCCTACGAGCAGTACTTC. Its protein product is CASSLGRAYEQYF.